The 8 T cell receptor beta chains listed next were all sequenced from one sample in a study of blood T cell repertoires in COVID-19. Generated by immunoSEQ multiplex PCR, the TCRdb table keeps only in-frame clones and is missing some. The table lists tens of thousands of clones, around 90% of them singletons. Source material: peripheral blood. These receptors were taken from a human donor in a cohort sampled during active COVID-19.

The chain couples TRBV9 to TRBJ1-6; a possible D gene is TRBD1 (6 bases). Trimming removed 3 bases at V and 7 bases at J, with 17 bases between. The V gene's germline CDR1 is SGDLS and CDR2 YYNGEE. The CDR3 runs 16 residues. The CDR3 nucleotides are TGTGCCAGCAGCGCACAATCGGACAGTCGAAATTCACCCCTCCACTTT. It yields the protein CASSAQSDSRNSPLHF.

The chain carries TRBV3-1 (or the pseudogene TRBV3-2) and TRBJ1-4; D gene ambiguous. Germline assignment: CDR1 LGHDT and CDR2 YNNKEL (reference sequence). Trimming stripped 8 bases from V and 7 bases from J, with 8 bases between. This CDR3 spans 11 amino acids. The CDR3 sequence: CASGGSEKLFF. In DNA form, the CDR3 reads TGTGCCAGCGGAGGAAGTGAAAAACTGTTTTTT.

The gene calls are TRBV14 and TRBJ2-1, with D perhaps matching TRBD1 (6 bases). Deletions cut 1 base from V and 5 bases from J, with 15 bases between. Germline V gene lookup returns CDR1 SGHDN and CDR2 FVKESK. The CDR3 contains 16 residues. The CDR3 protein is CASSQVGGVGDNEQFF. DNA of the CDR3: TGTGCCAGCAGCCAAGTAGGGGGAGTGGGTGACAATGAGCAGTTCTTC.

The V call is TRBV6-2 or TRBV6-3, the J call TRBJ2-1, with 13 bases identical to TRBD2. There are 20 residues in the CDR3. After removal of 4 bases from V and 5 bases from J, the junction contained 17 bases not matched to a gene. The germline V gene has CDR1 MNHEY and CDR2 SVGEGT. CDR3 region: CASSSLPGLAGRYDNNEQFF. The CDR3 DNA reads TGTGCCAGCAGTTCCCTTCCGGGACTAGCGGGAAGATACGATAACAATGAGCAGTTCTTC.

The rearrangement joins TRBV4-3 to TRBJ2-7; D gene ambiguous. The CDR3 contains 14 residues. Looked up from germline, CDR1 is LGHNA and CDR2 is YSLEER. Between the trimmed V and J ends, which lost 0 bases and 3 bases, there was a span of 9 bases. CDR3 sequence reads: CASSQDLNSYEQYF. The DNA for the CDR3 is TGCGCCAGCAGCCAAGATTTGAACAGCTACGAGCAGTACTTC.

The chain recombines TRBV19 with TRBJ1-2; TRBD1 might be the D (6 bases). The CDR3 runs to 12 residues. Germline CDR1 and CDR2: LNHDA and SQIVND (reference sequence). The V and J ends lost 4 bases and 7 bases respectively, with 10 bases between them. CDR3 sequence reads: CASSRDRFGYTF. The CDR3 coding sequence is TGTGCCAGTAGTAGAGACAGGTTTGGCTACACCTTC.

The V call is TRBV19, the J call TRBJ1-5; D not certain. Looked up from germline, CDR1 is LNHDA and CDR2 is SQIVND (reference sequence). This CDR3 comprises 15 residues. V shed 5 bases and J shed 2 bases, with 13 bases lying between them. CDR3 DNA: TGTGCCAGTAGTCCGATAAACTCCGGCAATCAGCCCCAGCATTTT. This translates into CASSPINSGNQPQHF.

The chain employs TRBV6-5 and TRBJ1-2; no definite D call. This CDR3 comprises 13 residues. CDR1 is MNHEY and CDR2 is SVGAGI in the germline V gene. V was clipped by 6 bases and J by 4 bases, with 12 bases between them. The CDR3: CASSPGPFYGYTF. The CDR3 DNA follows: TGTGCCAGCAGCCCAGGCCCATTCTATGGCTACACCTTC.